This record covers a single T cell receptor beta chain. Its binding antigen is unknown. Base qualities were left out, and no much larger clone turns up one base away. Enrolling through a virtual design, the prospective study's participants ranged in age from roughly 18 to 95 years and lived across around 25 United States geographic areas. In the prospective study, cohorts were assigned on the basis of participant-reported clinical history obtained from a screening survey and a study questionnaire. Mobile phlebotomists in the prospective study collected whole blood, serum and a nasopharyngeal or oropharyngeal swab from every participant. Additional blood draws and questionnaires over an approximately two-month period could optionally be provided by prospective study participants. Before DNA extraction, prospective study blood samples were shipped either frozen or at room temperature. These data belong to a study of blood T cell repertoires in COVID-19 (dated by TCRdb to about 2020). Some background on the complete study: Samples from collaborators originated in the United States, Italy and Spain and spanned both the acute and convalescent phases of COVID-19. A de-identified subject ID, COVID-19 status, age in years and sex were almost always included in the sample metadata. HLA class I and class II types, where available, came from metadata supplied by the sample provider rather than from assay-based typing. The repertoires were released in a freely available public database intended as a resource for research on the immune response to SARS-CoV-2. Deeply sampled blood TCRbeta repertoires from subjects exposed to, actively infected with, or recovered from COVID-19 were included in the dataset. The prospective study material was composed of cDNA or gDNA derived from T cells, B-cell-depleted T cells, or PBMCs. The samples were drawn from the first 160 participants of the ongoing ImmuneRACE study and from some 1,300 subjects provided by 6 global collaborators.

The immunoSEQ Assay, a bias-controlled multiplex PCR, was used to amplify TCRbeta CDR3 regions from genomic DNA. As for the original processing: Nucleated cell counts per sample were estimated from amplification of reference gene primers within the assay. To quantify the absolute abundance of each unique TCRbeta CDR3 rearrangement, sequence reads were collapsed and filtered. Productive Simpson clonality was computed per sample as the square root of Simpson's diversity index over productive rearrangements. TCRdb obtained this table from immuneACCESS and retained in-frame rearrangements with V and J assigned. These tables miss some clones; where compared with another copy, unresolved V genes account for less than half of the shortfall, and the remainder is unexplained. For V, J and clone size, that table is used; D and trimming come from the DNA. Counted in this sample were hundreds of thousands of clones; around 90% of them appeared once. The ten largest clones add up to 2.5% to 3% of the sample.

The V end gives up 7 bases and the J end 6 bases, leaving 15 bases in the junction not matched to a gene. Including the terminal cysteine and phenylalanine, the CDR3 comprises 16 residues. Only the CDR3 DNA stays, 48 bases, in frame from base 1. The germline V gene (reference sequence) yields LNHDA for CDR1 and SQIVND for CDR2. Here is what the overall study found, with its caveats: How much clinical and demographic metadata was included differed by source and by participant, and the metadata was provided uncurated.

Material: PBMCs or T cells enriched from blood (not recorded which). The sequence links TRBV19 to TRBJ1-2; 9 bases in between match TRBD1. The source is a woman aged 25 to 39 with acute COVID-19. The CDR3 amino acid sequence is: CASTPPHDRGIHGYTF. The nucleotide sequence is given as TGTGCCAGTACCCCCCCCCACGACAGGGGGATACATGGCTACACCTTC.